Sequencing of this T cell receptor beta chain was carried out in a study of cytomegalovirus exposure and HLA in healthy donors. Whole-study findings and limits: DRB1 showed the most TCR associations and HLA-C the fewest in a later analysis, as rates varied by HLA locus.

Healthy bone marrow donors made up the donors. PCR involved 60 Vbeta and 13 Jbeta primers. Sequencing used immunoSEQ multiplex PCR; TCRdb keeps in-frame clones, though not all of them. The data contain approximately 160,000 clones, about 64% of them singletons. Note on this clone: Its antigen is unknown.

With 1 base removed from V and 1 base from J, the gap between germline ends came to 7 bases. CDR1 SNHLY and CDR2 FYNNEI come from the germline V gene. The CDR3 sequence is 14 residues long. This clonotype was obtained from a man in his forties or fifties in good health and CMV-seronegative. Sequencing used PBMCs. The chain is built from TRBV2 and TRBJ1-1; D may be TRBD1 (6 bases). The CDR3 loop is CASSEGGRNTEAFF. The DNA for the CDR3 is TGTGCCAGCAGTGAAGGGGGGCGGAACACTGAAGCTTTCTTT.